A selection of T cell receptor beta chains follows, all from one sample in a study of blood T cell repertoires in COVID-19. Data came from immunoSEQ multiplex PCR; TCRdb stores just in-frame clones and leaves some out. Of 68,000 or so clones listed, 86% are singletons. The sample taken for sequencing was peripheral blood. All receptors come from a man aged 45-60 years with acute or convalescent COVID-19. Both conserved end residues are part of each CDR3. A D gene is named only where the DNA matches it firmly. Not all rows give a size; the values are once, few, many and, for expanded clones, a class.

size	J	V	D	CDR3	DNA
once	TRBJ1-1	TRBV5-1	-	CASSYTGTTEAFF	TGCGCCAGCAGCTACACAGGGACCACTGAAGCTTTCTTT
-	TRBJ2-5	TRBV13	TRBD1	CASSLGIQGAVTQYF	TGTGCCAGCAGCTTGGGTATTCAGGGGGCGGTGACCCAGTACTTC
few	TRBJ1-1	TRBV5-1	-	CASSFRTATEAFF	TGCGCCAGCAGCTTCAGGACAGCCACTGAAGCTTTCTTT
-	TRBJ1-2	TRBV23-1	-	CASQKWARRSGGYTF	TGCGCCAGCCAAAAATGGGCCAGGCGATCGGGGGGCTACACCTTC
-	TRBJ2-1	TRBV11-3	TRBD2	CASSILAGSYNEQFF	TGTGCCAGCAGCATATTAGCGGGTTCCTACAATGAGCAGTTCTTC
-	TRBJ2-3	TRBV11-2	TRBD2	CASSLPAGEDTQYF	TGTGCCAGCAGCTTACCGGCGGGAGAAGATACGCAGTATTTT
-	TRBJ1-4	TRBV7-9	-	CASSSPDPGDYEKLFF	TGTGCCAGCAGCTCACCGGATCCCGGAGATTACGAAAAACTGTTTTTT
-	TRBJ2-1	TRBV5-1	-	CASSLAGTAGEQFF	TGCGCCAGCAGCTTGGCCGGGACAGCGGGTGAGCAGTTCTTC
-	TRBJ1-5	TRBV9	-	CASSVGGGVNQPQHF	TGTGCCAGCAGCGTAGGAGGAGGGGTCAATCAGCCCCAGCATTTT
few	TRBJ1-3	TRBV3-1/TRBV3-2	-	CASSQGTIGNTIYF	TGTGCCAGCAGCCAAGGGACAATTGGAAACACCATATATTTT
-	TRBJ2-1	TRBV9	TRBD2	CASSGSGLAEFNEQFF	TGTGCCAGCAGCGGATCGGGACTAGCGGAGTTTAATGAGCAGTTCTTC
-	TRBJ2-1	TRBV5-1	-	CASSLKAIGLTNEQFF	TGCGCCAGCAGCTTGAAGGCCATTGGACTCACCAATGAGCAGTTCTTC
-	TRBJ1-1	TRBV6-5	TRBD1	CASSYYRGTEAFF	TGTGCCAGCAGTTACTACAGGGGGACTGAAGCTTTCTTT
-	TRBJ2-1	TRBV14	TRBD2	CASSQSRASGGGASDEQFF	TGTGCCAGCAGCCAAAGCAGGGCTAGCGGGGGGGGAGCCTCCGATGAGCAGTTCTTC
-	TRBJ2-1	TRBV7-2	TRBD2	CASSSSTSGYNEQFF	TGTGCCAGCAGCTCCTCCACTAGCGGGTACAATGAGCAGTTCTTC
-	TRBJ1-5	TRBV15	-	CATSRGGVGQPQHF	TGTGCCACCAGCAGAGGGGGGGTGGGGCAGCCCCAGCATTTT
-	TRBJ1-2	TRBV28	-	CASSLHSNYGYTF	TGTGCCAGCAGTTTACACAGTAACTATGGCTACACCTTC
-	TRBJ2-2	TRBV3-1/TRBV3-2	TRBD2	CASSPIAGGYVGELFF	TGTGCCAGCAGCCCTATAGCGGGGGGTTATGTCGGGGAGCTGTTTTTT
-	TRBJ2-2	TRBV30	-	CAWNQGYGTGELFF	TGTGCCTGGAACCAGGGTTATGGGACCGGGGAGCTGTTTTTT
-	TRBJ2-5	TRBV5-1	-	CASSLDPGEVETQYF	TGCGCCAGCAGCTTGGATCCGGGTGAGGTAGAGACCCAGTACTTC
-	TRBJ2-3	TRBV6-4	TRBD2	CASSDSSSGGSADTQYF	TGTGCCAGCAGTGACTCTTCTAGCGGGGGTTCAGCAGATACGCAGTATTTT
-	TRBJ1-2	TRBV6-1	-	CASSEWSGGYTF	TGTGCCAGCAGTGAATGGTCGGGGGGCTACACCTTC
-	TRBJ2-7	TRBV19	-	CASSIGRGYEQYF	TGTGCCAGTAGTATAGGCAGGGGCTACGAGCAGTACTTC
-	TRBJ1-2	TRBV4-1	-	CASSQDASLAGYTF	TGCGCCAGCAGCCAAGATGCCTCGTTGGCTGGCTACACCTTC
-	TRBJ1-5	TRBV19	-	CASNGGAKNQPQHF	TGTGCCAGTAATGGGGGGGCTAAGAATCAGCCCCAGCATTTT
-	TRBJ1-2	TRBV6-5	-	CASINYPTGLDGYTF	TGTGCCAGCATCAACTACCCCACAGGGTTGGATGGCTACACCTTC
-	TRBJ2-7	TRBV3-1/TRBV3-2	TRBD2	CASSDGRSYEQYF	TGTGCCAGCAGCGACGGGAGGTCCTACGAGCAGTACTTC
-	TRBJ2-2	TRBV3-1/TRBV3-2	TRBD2	CASSLGLAGVTGELFF	TGTGCCAGCAGCCTCGGACTAGCGGGAGTTACCGGGGAGCTGTTTTTT
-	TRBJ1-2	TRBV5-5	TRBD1	CASSWDRGDYGYTF	TGTGCCAGCAGCTGGGACAGGGGCGATTATGGCTACACCTTC